These T cell receptor beta chains were read from a single sample in a study of OX40 agonist ivuxolimab in advanced cancers. TCRdb keeps only in-frame clones here, not all; method: immunoSEQ multiplex PCR. The sample yields around 70,000 clones, around 80% seen once. The sequencing used CD4+ or CD8+ T cells sorted from blood, collected in a trial of the OX40 agonist ivuxolimab. These TCRs come from an adult with an advanced solid tumor such as melanoma, head and neck, liver or kidney cancer. CDR3s include the opening cysteine and the closing phenylalanine or tryptophan.

v_call	j_call	cdr3_aa
TRBV7-7	TRBJ2-2	CASSLYTGELFF
TRBV11-2	TRBJ1-1	CASSLQGEAFF
TRBV6-5	TRBJ1-5	CASSYIGGGNQPQHF
TRBV28	TRBJ2-7	CASTPSAGEQYF
TRBV5-6	TRBJ1-2	CASSLKVTYGYTF
TRBV7-2	TRBJ1-2	CASSFTTGYGYTF
TRBV7-2	TRBJ2-1	CASSLMEDEQFF
TRBV28	TRBJ1-1	CASSLLGTEAFF
TRBV5-1	TRBJ2-7	CASSLGGARPSEQYF
TRBV5-1	TRBJ2-1	CASSVTGTGAWEQFF
TRBV5-1	TRBJ2-1	CASSFEGFYNEQFF
TRBV9	TRBJ1-6	CASGTGTNSPLHF
TRBV28	TRBJ1-2	CASSFAGQGFGYGYTF
TRBV4-3	TRBJ2-3	CASSQQTALDTQYF
TRBV7-2	TRBJ2-5	CASSFTSGAWETQYF
TRBV6-1	TRBJ2-7	CASSPSGTGYEQYF
TRBV28	TRBJ1-2	CASSSNRGGYTF
TRBV4-1	TRBJ1-4	CASSLGHGATNEKLFF
TRBV7-9	TRBJ1-1	CASSPRQGEMNTEAFF
TRBV6-1	TRBJ2-2	CASTEVGYTGELFF
TRBV5-6	TRBJ1-2	CASSLAVGVGYTF
TRBV11-2	TRBJ2-7	CASSMGLAAYEQYF
TRBV15	TRBJ2-1	CATSRGVTYNEQFF
TRBV6-5	TRBJ1-6	CASSPGRAGSPLHF
TRBV7-2	TRBJ2-3	CASSLGPLRGTDTQYF
TRBV6-1	TRBJ2-5	CASSEAPWETQYF
TRBV10-1	TRBJ2-1	CASSESLAGGPYNEQFF
TRBV7-9	TRBJ1-1	CASSLKTGNTEAFF
TRBV7-9	TRBJ2-5	CASSLTGVQETQYF
TRBV7-8	TRBJ1-2	CASSVRTTGALGYTF
TRBV5-1	TRBJ2-7	CASSLASGSMYEQYF
TRBV5-8	TRBJ1-4	CASSFPTGRTGKLFF
TRBV29-1	TRBJ2-3	CSVEGGRGSDTQYF
TRBV4-3	TRBJ2-2	CASSGQGVTTTGELFF
TRBV11-2	TRBJ2-3	CASSLGYAGGEFDTQYF
TRBV9	TRBJ2-3	CASSARQGTDTQYF
TRBV6-1	TRBJ2-7	CASSGIQDLYEQYF
TRBV4-1	TRBJ1-2	CASSQVLTVTNYGYTF
TRBV6-5	TRBJ1-5	CASSAAQEGPQHF
TRBV28	TRBJ1-1	CASSIQNTEAFF
TRBV19	TRBJ1-5	CASSITADQPQHF
TRBV5-8	TRBJ1-6	CASSSGTGWSPLHF
TRBV7-9	TRBJ2-3	CASSLPRSNTDTQYF
TRBV11-2	TRBJ2-2	CASSSGPNTGELFF
TRBV28	TRBJ2-1	CASSPQVGLAVNNEQFF
TRBV6-1	TRBJ2-1	CASIDRNRVYNEQFF
TRBV5-1	TRBJ2-3	CASSPWTGSTDTQYF
TRBV13	TRBJ2-3	CASSSLQLATTAYF
TRBV5-8	TRBJ2-7	CASSFSQGNYEQYF
TRBV4-1	TRBJ1-5	CASSQESGNNQPQHF
TRBV11-2	TRBJ1-1	CASSFTLGEAFF
TRBV6-1	TRBJ2-5	CASSGQTGGGDQETQYF
TRBV5-4	TRBJ2-7	CASRYSSSTAYEQYF
TRBV20-1	TRBJ2-1	CSATRTSEQFF
TRBV28	TRBJ2-1	CASSLAGTAYNEQFF